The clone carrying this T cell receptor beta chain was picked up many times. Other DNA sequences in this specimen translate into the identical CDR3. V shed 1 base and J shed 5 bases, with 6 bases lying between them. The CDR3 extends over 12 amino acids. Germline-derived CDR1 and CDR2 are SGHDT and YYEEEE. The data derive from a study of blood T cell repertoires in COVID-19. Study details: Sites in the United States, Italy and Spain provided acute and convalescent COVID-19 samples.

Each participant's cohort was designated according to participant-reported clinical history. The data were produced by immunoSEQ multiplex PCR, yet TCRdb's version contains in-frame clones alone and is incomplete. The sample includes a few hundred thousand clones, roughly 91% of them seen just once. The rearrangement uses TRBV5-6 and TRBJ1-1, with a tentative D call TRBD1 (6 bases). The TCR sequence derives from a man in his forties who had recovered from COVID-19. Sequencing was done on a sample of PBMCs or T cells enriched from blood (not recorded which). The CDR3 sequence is CASSLRGTEAFF. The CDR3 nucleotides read TGTGCCAGCAGCTTGAGGGGGACTGAAGCTTTCTTT.